This note documents a single T cell receptor (beta chain) sequence. This clonotype was picked up many times. This receptor's antigen is unknown. Nothing much larger sits one base from this clone, and base qualities are not available. The entry originates in a study of blood T cells in healthy people across ages (dated by TCRdb to between 2014 and 2016). Study-wide context: Template switching captured roughly one uniquely barcoded TCR beta cDNA molecule per two T cells in model experiments. The study measured age-related changes in TCR beta repertoire diversity using deep sequencing normalized with unique cDNA molecular identifiers. The donors were divided into four age groups: young (average around 17 years), middle-aged (approximately 41), aged (approximately 59) and long-lived (82). Two additional independent replicas of 1 million unique cDNA reads from the same blood draw were analyzed for two donors (one aged 18 to 29 and one aged 80 or older).

The receptor library was made with 5' RACE. TCRdb records Illumina HiSeq 2500 as the sequencer. A second PCR of about 7 to 12 cycles was run with a J-beta primer mix and a sample-barcoded 5' primer. A unique molecular identifier was introduced onto each TCR beta cDNA molecule by a template-switch 5' adaptor carrying 12 random nucleotides. At least 3 million CDR3-containing paired-end reads were obtained from each sample. First-strand cDNA synthesis was performed from all RNA using the Mint cDNA synthesis kit, with priming by a TRBC-specific oligonucleotide. Following uracil-DNA glycosylase treatment, a first 18-cycle PCR with universal primers M1SS and BC2_uni_R was performed on all cDNA. In the original analysis: For normalization, 1 million high-quality reads were randomly selected from each sample, with every read carrying a distinct molecular identifier. Instead of being binned into consensus sequences, reads with shared molecular identifiers were discarded. MiTCR, run with a Q25 quality threshold and the strictest error-elimination algorithm, handled CDR3 identification, clonotype clustering and error correction. Lower-bound total TCR beta diversity was estimated with a nonparametric unseen species model using Euler transformation. In-frame beta chains were kept once TCRdb had trimmed the public reads at Q25 with fastp and called clones with MiXCR. Each CDR3 protein appears once, grouped with its most common genes and DNA. The V and J calls come from TCRdb's annotation, not from the publication. In all, the sample holds some 890,000 distinct CDR3 sequences, and about 29% of those were seen once. Jointly, the top ten make up roughly 10% of the sample.

The 40 or so donors, aged about 6 to 100 years, were systemically healthy Caucasian individuals from Russia. Each donor gave approximately 9.3 milliliters of peripheral blood, collected into EDTA-treated Vacutainer tubes. Ficoll-Paque density-gradient centrifugation was used to isolate PBMCs, with at least 6.5 million per sample. Total RNA, at least 6 micrograms per sample, was extracted from PBMCs with Trizol reagent. The percentages of naive CD45RAhigh/CD27high T cells were determined by flow cytometry on a PBMC aliquot from every donor. V is pared back by 4 bases and J by 3 bases, with 9 bases lying between the germline termini. According to the germline V gene, CDR1 reads SQVTM and CDR2 reads ANQGSEA. Counted from cysteine to phenylalanine, this CDR3 has 12 amino acids. The DNA shown is the 36-base CDR3, in frame from base 1. What the authors observed across the whole study: Compared with the aged group, the long-lived group had more naive CD4+ T cells, fewer expanded clones and increased TCR diversity, a pattern suggesting age selection. The percentage of naive T cells measured by flow cytometry correlated strongly with observed TCR beta diversity. Estimates of total diversity based on one million sequenced T cells were regarded as lower bounds and as underestimates. As age increased, observed TCR beta diversity per million T cells dropped in a roughly linear way, and a significant reduction was already evident by age 40. The CMV infection status of donors was not known, potentially confounding age-related changes in expanded clonotypes. Conclusive comparison of naive and antigen-experienced compartments was prevented by the profiling of bulk unsorted PBMCs.

The same sample was also studied in work on T cells of mothers and their children. Taken from the second paper: Donors were nine systemically healthy Caucasian individuals: three mothers and their six children. cDNA synthesis consumed the entire amount of extracted RNA, loaded at approximately 1.5 ug RNA in each 15 ul reaction. Sample barcodes and 2-4 random nucleotides were added via the M1S primer in the second PCR. Over 10 million TCR beta CDR3 reads came from each mother, compared with several million reads from each child. Thymic selection shapes the output of TCR recombination in a similar way in related and unrelated pairs, and inherited differences have a minor effect. Normalized repertoire overlap was always slightly but never significantly higher in related than unrelated mother-child pairs. With a sensitivity of approximately 93 clones per million clonotypes, no persistent microchimeric T cell clones were detected. Deep NGS was used in the study to compare the TCR beta repertoires of mothers and children and to look for features that separate related mother-child pairs from unrelated individuals. Mothers averaged 40 +/- 4 years of age and children averaged about 10 +/- 4 years. After adapter ligation was performed with NEBNext reagents, the libraries were sequenced on an Illumina HiSeq 2000 with 100+100 nt paired-end reads. To prevent cross-contamination, the mother and child libraries were prepared a month apart and were sequenced in separate runs. For each donor, between 500,000 and 2,000,000 distinct TCR beta clonotypes were identified. Naive TCR beta clonotypes were estimated from low-frequency clonotypes matched to each donor's FACS-determined naive share, without sorting.

This clonotype originated in a woman in her thirties or forties in good health. Rearrangement joined TRBV29-1 to TRBJ1-1; the D gene remains uncertain. Sequencing was carried out using blood. CDR3 region: CSVVAGYTEAFF. The DNA sequence is given as TGCAGCGTTGTGGCAGGCTACACTGAAGCTTTCTTT.